Included here is one T cell receptor (beta chain) sequence, with context. Its target is unknown. Generated by immunoSEQ multiplex PCR, the TCRdb table keeps only in-frame clones and is missing some. The table lists about 59,000 clones, 89% of them singletons. This record belongs to a study of T cell responses to AZD1222 COVID-19 vaccine. Whole-study findings and limits: Spike as a whole was targeted by vaccine-associated CD4 TCRs, dominant at 160-218 and 743-854.

This CDR3 contains 16 residues. This chain connects TRBV21-1 to TRBJ2-2; the D call in the table, TRBD2, was not verified against the DNA. TRBV21-1 has pseudogene status. Sequenced here: peripheral blood, sampled 28 days after the second AZD1222 dose. The receptor was derived from an adult who received the AZD1222 COVID-19 vaccine. This chain's CDR3 is CASSMRIRGRVGELFF. The CDR3 region has the DNA TGTGCCAGCAGCATGCGGATCCGGGGGAGAGTCGGGGAGCTGTTTTTT.